Listed here is a single T cell receptor (beta chain). Germline V gives CDR1 SGHAT, CDR2 FQNNGV. The V end was cut by 5 bases, the J end by 3 bases, with 19 bases between. There are 17 residues in the CDR3. In the authors' methods: Estimated nucleated cell counts came from reference gene primer amplification. The protocol was immunoSEQ multiplex PCR, while the TCRdb copy is restricted to in-frame clones and leaves out a portion. That table gives V, J and clone size, and the DNA gave D and trimming. The sample yields 200,000 to 300,000 clones, approximately 89% seen once. The sample is drawn from a study of blood T cell repertoires in COVID-19. Study-level background: T cells, B-cell-depleted T cells, or PBMCs provided the cDNA or gDNA that served as material.

V gene TRBV11-2 combines with J gene TRBJ2-2; no clear D gene. This clonotype was obtained from a woman in her 50s with acute or convalescent COVID-19. Sequencing was performed on peripheral blood. In nucleotides, the CDR3 is TGTGCCAGCAGCCGAACCTCCCCAGGCCCGCACACCGGGGAGCTGTTTTTT. The encoded protein is CASSRTSPGPHTGELFF.